Listed here are 23 T cell receptor beta chains from one sample, sequenced in a study of T-cell reconstitution after alpha-beta-depleted transplantation in children. Construction of the TCRbeta library involved unique molecular identifiers. MiXCR, applied by TCRdb to the PCR reads, yields one record per CDR3 protein. The sample has hundreds of thousands of distinct CDR3 sequences, around 23% seen once. The input for sequencing was PBMCs, mostly from graft donor cells, taken 360 days after TCRalphabeta/CD19-depleted stem cell transplant. The source is a boy under three years old who had a stem cell transplant for acute myeloid leukemia, so the T cells may come from the graft donor.

V usage is TRBV2 and J usage is TRBJ2-2; possibly TRBD2 for D (5 bases). CDR1 is SNHLY and CDR2 is FYNNEI in the germline V gene. V was cut by 1 base and J by 8 bases, with 14 bases left in between. This CDR3 has 15 amino acids. The CDR3 spells CASSEVDYSVGELFF. CDR3 nucleotides: TGTGCCAGCAGTGAAGTAGACTACTCCGTTGGGGAGCTGTTTTTT.

This clonotype was recorded many times. The chain couples TRBV20-1 to TRBJ2-1, with D possibly being TRBD2 (6 bases). The CDR3 totals 16 residues. V gave up 0 bases and J gave up 4 bases, with 16 bases separating them. Germline V CDR1 and CDR2: DFQATT, SNEGSKA (reference sequence). CDR3 DNA: TGCAGTGCTAGAGATTTGCGGGAAAAAAAGTACAATGAGCAGTTCTTC. It codes for CSARDLREKKYNEQFF.

This chain links TRBV20-1 with TRBJ1-5; D is unclear. Trimming cost V 5 bases and J 0 bases, with 14 bases left between them. Germline V lookup: CDR1 DFQATT, CDR2 SNEGSKA (reference sequence). CDR3 length: 15 residues. This CDR3 is CSAQGRHNSNQPQHF. DNA of the CDR3: TGCAGTGCTCAAGGCCGCCACAATAGCAATCAGCCCCAGCATTTT.

This clonotype was counted a few times. J is TRBJ2-1 and V is TRBV4-3, with 7 bases aligning to TRBD1. V dropped 4 bases and J dropped 5; count of bases not matched to a gene: 8. CDR3 length: 15 amino acids. From germline, CDR1 is LGHNA and CDR2 YSLEER. The CDR3 reads CASSRTGQSNNEQFF. The CDR3 DNA is TGCGCCAGCAGCCGCACGGGACAGAGCAACAATGAGCAGTTCTTC.

This clonotype occurred a few times. V usage is TRBV29-1 and J usage is TRBJ2-1; TRBD1 matches at 7 bases. Germline V gene lookup returns CDR1 SQVTM and CDR2 ANQGSEA. V gave up 7 bases and J gave up 2 bases; unmatched junction bases: 5. The CDR3 extends over 13 amino acids. CDR3 protein: CSGQGVPYNEQFF. The CDR3 DNA is TGCAGCGGCCAGGGGGTCCCCTACAATGAGCAGTTCTTC.

Comment on this clonotype: A much more abundant neighbour one base away suggests this may be a read error. This sequence joins TRBV7-3 and TRBJ2-3; the D gene is possibly TRBD2 (6 bases). The CDR3 has 15 residues. CDR1 is SGHTA and CDR2 is FQGTGA in the germline V gene. V was pared by 5 bases and J by 0 bases, with 12 bases between. The CDR3 DNA is TGTGCCAGCAGCAAGCTAGCGACCAGCACAGATACGCAGTATTTT. Encoded protein: CASSKLATSTDTQYF.

This clonotype was observed a handful of times. The chain couples TRBV24-1 to TRBJ2-5; 7 bases are a match to TRBD2. The CDR3 loop spans 15 amino acids. Germline V gives CDR1 KGHDR, CDR2 SFDVKD. V lost 3 bases and J lost 5; bases outside the gene matches: 8. The CDR3, as DNA: TGTGCCACCAGTGATCCGGGAGGTCGAGTTGAGACCCAGTACTTC. It translates to CATSDPGGRVETQYF.

The gene calls are TRBV7-2 and TRBJ1-1; D perhaps matches TRBD1 (5 bases). The germline V gene has CDR1 SGHTA and CDR2 FQGNSA. This CDR3 contains 15 residues. With 7 bases removed from V and 7 bases from J, the gap between germline ends came to 22 bases. This chain's CDR3 is CASNQGGNRLGEAFF. The CDR3 DNA reads TGTGCCAGCAACCAGGGAGGGAATAGGTTGGGTGAAGCTTTCTTT.

This clonotype was seen a handful of times. The CDR3 DNA sequence: TGTGCCAGCAGTCAACGCCGGGCTGAAGCTTTCTTT. It encodes CASSQRRAEAFF. This chain connects TRBV4-2 to TRBJ1-1, with D uncertain. Germline V gives CDR1 LGHNA, CDR2 YNFKEQ. V lost 6 bases to trimming and J lost 6 bases, with 11 bases between them. This CDR3 is built from 12 residues.

This clonotype was seen more than once but under ten times. This chain uses TRBV15 with TRBJ2-6; the D call may be TRBD1 or TRBD2 (5 bases each). CDR1 and CDR2 from the germline V gene are LNHNV and YYDKDF (reference sequence). This CDR3 has 14 amino acids. V shed 9 bases and J shed 0 bases, with 9 bases lying between them. The CDR3 loop is CATERGSGANVLTF. The CDR3 DNA sequence: TGTGCCACTGAGAGGGGCTCTGGGGCCAACGTCCTGACTTTC.

This clonotype was detected many times. The chain couples TRBV7-2 to TRBJ1-1, with TRBD1 as a possible D gene (5 bases). This CDR3 has 14 residues. Germline values: CDR1 SGHTA, CDR2 FQGNSA. V gave up 7 bases and J gave up 6 bases, with 18 bases separating them. The CDR3 sequence is CASTLGREGAEAFF. The CDR3 nucleotides are TGTGCCAGCACCTTGGGCAGGGAAGGCGCTGAAGCTTTCTTT.

This clonotype came up once. The V and J genes are TRBV6-2 or TRBV6-3 and TRBJ2-1; 8 positions match TRBD2. V shed 2 bases and J 10 bases; nucleotides not matched to a gene: 7. Germline V gene lookup returns CDR1 MNHEY and CDR2 SVGEGT. The CDR3 sequence is 14 residues long. CDR3: CASSYEGTRREQFF. CDR3 DNA sequence: TGTGCCAGCAGTTACGAAGGGACTAGAAGGGAGCAGTTCTTC.

This clonotype was seen a few times. V usage is TRBV7-8 and J usage is TRBJ1-1; D gene unclear. CDR3 size: 16 residues. Germline V gene data show CDR1 as SGHVS and CDR2 as FQNEAQ. With 7 bases removed from V and 1 base from J, the gap between germline ends came to 19 bases. CDR3 bases: TGTGCCAGCATCCACTACGCCCGGGCTTCGAACACTGAAGCTTTCTTT. Its protein is CASIHYARASNTEAFF.

The genes are TRBV6-1 and TRBJ2-2, with TRBD2 as a possible D gene (6 bases). The CDR3 is 13 amino acids. Per the germline V gene, CDR1 is MNHNS and CDR2 is SASEGT. V gave up 7 bases and J gave up 6 bases, with 12 bases separating them. CDR3 DNA: TGTGCCAGCACCCGGGGGACGGCCGGGGAGCTGTTTTTT. It encodes CASTRGTAGELFF.

In this sample, this clonotype turned up many times. This chain links TRBV9 with TRBJ2-5; no clear D gene. Germline V gives CDR1 SGDLS, CDR2 YYNGEE. V gave up 4 bases and J gave up 2 bases, with 15 bases separating them. CDR3 length: 15 residues. The CDR3 region has the DNA TGTGCCAGCAGCCCTGTAGGGATAGTTCAAGAGACCCAGTACTTC. Amino acids: CASSPVGIVQETQYF.

This clonotype was detected a few times. CDR3 loop: CSAYSGQGSFNEQFF. CDR3 sequence (DNA): TGCAGCGCTTATTCTGGACAGGGGTCTTTCAATGAGCAGTTCTTC. V usage is TRBV29-1 and J usage is TRBJ2-1; 9 bases are shared with TRBD1. The CDR3 spans 15 residues. The germline CDR1 and CDR2 sequences are SQVTM and ANQGSEA. V gave up 7 bases and J gave up 6 bases; unmatched junction bases: 13.

V gene TRBV7-3 combines with J gene TRBJ2-1; 9 nucleotides agree with TRBD2. Trimming cost V 6 bases and J 5 bases; bases outside gene matches: 11. Germline-derived CDR1 and CDR2 are SGHTA and FQGTGA. The CDR3 has 16 residues. In nucleotides, the CDR3 is TGTGCCAGCAGTTGGATGAGAGCGGGGGGTAACAATGAGCAGTTCTTC. This codes for CASSWMRAGGNNEQFF.

This clonotype has just a few counts. V and J are TRBV6-1 and TRBJ2-5; D is unclear. The V gene lost 8 bases and the J gene lost 3 bases, with 7 bases spanning the gap. The V gene's germline CDR1 is MNHNS and CDR2 SASEGT. This CDR3 spans 11 amino acids. Here the CDR3 DNA reads TGTGCCAGCGCTAGGGAAGAGACCCAGTACTTC. Protein product: CASAREETQYF.

The CDR3 bases are TGTGCCAGCAGTGAATGGACAGAAAACACTGAAGCTTTCTTT. Translating gives CASSEWTENTEAFF. The J gene is TRBJ1-1, the V gene TRBV6-1; possible D gene TRBD1, 6 bases. Trimming removed 2 bases from V and 2 bases from J, with 9 bases in between. The CDR3 extends over 14 amino acids. Germline-derived CDR1 and CDR2 are MNHNS and SASEGT.

The rearrangement joins TRBV5-1 to TRBJ2-3; TRBD2 is a possible D gene (6 bases). The V gene lost 6 bases and the J gene lost 0 bases, with 14 bases spanning the gap. The length of the CDR3 is 15 residues. In germline, CDR1 is SGHRS, CDR2 YFSETQ. The CDR3 is CASKVVAGSTDTQYF. CDR3 nucleotides: TGCGCCAGCAAGGTAGTGGCGGGAAGCACAGATACGCAGTATTTT.

This clonotype occurred a few times. V is TRBV15 and J is TRBJ2-1, with TRBD1 as a possible D gene (6 bases). V was cut by 4 bases and J by 4 bases, with 14 bases left in between. This CDR3 is 15 amino acids long. Looked up from germline, CDR1 is LNHNV and CDR2 is YYDKDF (reference sequence). This CDR3 is CATSTRDIGYNEQFF. DNA for the CDR3: TGTGCCACCAGCACCCGGGACATAGGGTACAATGAGCAGTTCTTC.

This clonotype appeared a few times. The rearrangement links TRBV5-1 to TRBJ1-6; D not resolved. The germline V gene has CDR1 SGHRS and CDR2 YFSETQ. The CDR3 sequence is 12 residues long. V lost 1 base to trimming and J lost 9 bases, with 5 bases between them. Written as DNA, the CDR3 is TGCGCCAGCAGCTTGCCTCGTTCACCCCTCCACTTT. Its translation: CASSLPRSPLHF.

The chain links TRBV12-3 or TRBV12-4 to TRBJ1-4, with TRBD1 matching over 9 bases. The CDR3 spans 15 residues. V shed 6 bases and J 3 bases; nucleotides not matched to a gene: 5. Here the CDR3 DNA reads TGTGCCAGCAGCTCCGGACAGGGGCCTAATGAAAAACTGTTTTTT. It is translated as CASSSGQGPNEKLFF.